These 8 T cell receptor beta chains were sequenced from one sample in a study of blood T cell repertoires in COVID-19. Libraries were prepared by immunoSEQ multiplex PCR; TCRdb keeps only in-frame clonotypes and omits some of them. Among 200,000 to 250,000 clones, approximately 89% were seen once, and the ten largest hold roughly 6%. The sample was peripheral blood. All receptors derive from a woman younger than 45 with COVID-19, enrolled during active disease.

This sequence joins TRBV4-1 and TRBJ2-2; weak D call: TRBD1 (6 bases). V was trimmed by 5 bases and J by 0 bases, leaving 10 bases between them. Germline CDR1 MGHRA, CDR2 YSYEKL. The CDR3 has 15 amino acids. The CDR3 DNA reads TGCGCCAGCAGCGATGGGACATCGAACACCGGGGAGCTGTTTTTT. It specifies CASSDGTSNTGELFF.

V is TRBV5-4 and J is TRBJ2-3; no reliable D call. V was shortened by 4 bases and J by 2 bases, with 8 bases between the two germline ends. The CDR3 is 13 residues long. CDR1 is SGHNT, CDR2 YYREEE, per germline (reference sequence). CDR3: CASSRDTTDTQYF. DNA of the CDR3: TGTGCCAGCAGCCGAGACACCACAGATACGCAGTATTTT. Full variable domain (remainder filled in from reference TRBV5-4 and TRBJ2-3): ETGVTQSPTHLIKTRGQQVTLRCSSQSGHNTVSWYQQALGQGPQFIFQYYREEENGRGNFPPRFSGLQFPNYSSELNVNALELDDSALYLCASSRDTTDTQYFGPGTRLTVL.

The chain links TRBV25-1 to TRBJ2-1; TRBD2 might be the D (6 bases). V lost 5 bases to trimming and J lost 3 bases, with 17 bases between them. Germline-derived CDR1 and CDR2 are MGHDK and SYGVNS. This CDR3 has 16 amino acids. CDR3 bases: TGTGCCAGCAGTCCTACAGGCGCCGGGGGCTACAATGAGCAGTTCTTC. It codes for CASSPTGAGGYNEQFF.

In DNA form, the CDR3 reads TGTGCCAGCAGCGAAGGGACAGGGGGCTCTAACACTGAAGCTTTCTTT. Residues: CASSEGTGGSNTEAFF. V usage is TRBV11-3 and J usage is TRBJ1-1; TRBD1 matches at 12 bases. Trimming cost V 5 bases and J 2 bases; bases outside gene matches: 6. The length of the CDR3 is 16 residues. Germline-derived CDR1 and CDR2 are SGHNT and YENEEA.

This chain connects TRBV7-2 to TRBJ2-3; the match to TRBD2 covers 8 bases. Germline trimming cut 4 bases from V and 3 bases from J; bases unmatched to any gene: 15. The CDR3 is made up of 18 amino acids. Germline-derived CDR1 and CDR2 are SGHTA and FQGNSA. CDR3 protein: CASSSPGLAPLITDTQYF. Here the CDR3 DNA reads TGTGCCAGCAGCTCACCCGGACTAGCCCCCCTGATAACAGATACGCAGTATTTT.

This clone appeared a single time. The chain has TRBV14 and TRBJ1-1; TRBD1 matches at 7 bases. The V gene's germline CDR1 is SGHDN and CDR2 FVKESK. The CDR3 is 18 residues long. V gave up 0 bases and J gave up 4 bases; unmatched junction bases: 14. CDR3 DNA sequence: TGTGCCAGCAGCCAAGATACTCGCAGGGGGAGTTTAGGCACTGAAGCTTTCTTT. Amino acid sequence: CASSQDTRRGSLGTEAFF. Drawing the rest from reference TRBV14 and TRBJ1-1, the complete variable domain is EAGVTQFPSHSVIEKGQTVTLRCDPISGHDNLYWYRRVMGKEIKFLLHFVKESKQDESGMPNNRFLAERTGGTYSTLKVQPAELEDSGVYFCASSQDTRRGSLGTEAFFGQGTRLTVV.

The CDR3 spells CASSFGDFPTDTQYF. The CDR3 DNA sequence: TGTGCCAGCAGCTTTGGGGACTTTCCCACAGATACGCAGTATTTT. The gene calls are TRBV5-5 and TRBJ2-3, with D possibly TRBD2 on 6 matching bases. Germline CDR1 reads SGHKS; CDR2 reads YYEKEE (reference sequence). This CDR3 region has 15 residues. V was shortened by 2 bases and J by 2 bases, with 12 bases between the two germline ends.

This clone occurred a few times. The V gene is TRBV5-1, the J gene TRBJ1-4, with 7 positions matching TRBD1. Germline-derived CDR1 and CDR2 are SGHRS and YFSETQ. Unmatched junction bases numbered 13, after V lost 0 bases and J lost 8 bases. This CDR3 is built from 17 residues. The DNA of the CDR3 is TGCGCCAGCAGCTTGGGGGAATCTACAGGGGTTGGCGAAAAACTGTTTTTT. It specifies CASSLGESTGVGEKLFF. Full variable domain (remainder filled in from reference TRBV5-1 and TRBJ1-4): KAGVTQTPRYLIKTRGQQVTLSCSPISGHRSVSWYQQTPGQGLQFLFEYFSETQRNKGNFPGRFSGRQFSNSRSEMNVSTLELGDSALYLCASSLGESTGVGEKLFFGSGTQLSVL.